The 6 T cell receptor beta chains presented below share a single source sample, sequenced in a study of blood T cell dynamics during melanoma immunotherapy. Time point reported: pre-treatment baseline. Data came from immunoSEQ multiplex PCR; TCRdb stores just in-frame clones and leaves some out. The sample has about 13,000 clones; about 90% are singletons. The specimen comprised effector memory CD8+ T cells from blood, sampled from a patient treated with checkpoint blockade. The receptors were sampled from a human donor with melanoma.

V is TRBV4-1 and J is TRBJ2-1, with 8 bases that match TRBD2. V was pared by 0 bases and J by 0 bases, with 1 base of the junction left unmatched. This CDR3 comprises 16 residues. Germline CDR1 MGHRA, CDR2 YSYEKL. As DNA, the CDR3 is TGCGCCAGCAGCCAAGACGGGACTAGCTCCTACAATGAGCAGTTCTTC. It encodes CASSQDGTSSYNEQFF.

The J gene is TRBJ2-7, the V gene TRBV6-5; 9 positions match TRBD2. The CDR3 extends over 15 amino acids. Germline CDR1 reads MNHEY; CDR2 reads SVGAGI. Trimming took 2 bases from V and 4 from J; bases not matched to a gene: 6. The CDR3 protein is CASSYQPSGNYEQYF. DNA for the CDR3: TGTGCCAGCAGTTACCAGCCTAGCGGGAATTACGAGCAGTACTTC.

The rearrangement links TRBV27 to TRBJ2-1; 9 positions agree with TRBD1. This CDR3 comprises 15 residues. Trimming at V came to 0 bases and at J to 9 bases, leaving 6 bases not matched to a gene. CDR1 and CDR2 from the germline V gene are MNHEY and SMNVEV (reference sequence). The CDR3 DNA sequence: TGTGCCAGCAGTTTATCGGGGACAGGGACGGGTGAGCAGTTCTTC. Its translation: CASSLSGTGTGEQFF.

This chain links TRBV7-2 with TRBJ2-1; D is possibly TRBD2 (6 bases). CDR1 and CDR2 from the germline V gene are SGHTA and FQGNSA. This CDR3 contains 14 residues. Trimming took 3 bases from V and 10 from J, leaving 16 bases between them. This CDR3 reads CASSFFRLAGEQFF. The CDR3 DNA follows: TGTGCCAGCAGCTTTTTCCGGCTCGCGGGAGAGCAGTTCTTC. The full variable domain, in which reference TRBV7-2 and TRBJ2-1 provide the parts outside the CDR3, is GAGVSQSPSNKVTEKGKDVELRCDPISGHTALYWYRQSLGQGLEFLIYFQGNSAPDKSGLPSDRFSAERTGGSVSTLTIQRTQQEDSAVYLCASSFFRLAGEQFFGPGTRLTVL.

The chain combines TRBV4-1 with TRBJ1-1; D gene ambiguous. CDR3 length: 13 amino acids. The germline V gene has CDR1 MGHRA and CDR2 YSYEKL. The V gene lost 1 base and the J gene lost 1 base, with 4 bases spanning the gap. This CDR3 reads CASSQAGNTEAFF. For the CDR3, the DNA is TGCGCCAGCAGCCAAGCAGGGAACACTGAAGCTTTCTTT.

The V gene is TRBV7-8, the J gene TRBJ2-1; TRBD2 agrees at 7 bases. From germline, CDR1 is SGHVS and CDR2 FQNEAQ. J lost 3 bases, V lost 1 base, and 6 bases had no gene match. The CDR3 runs to 16 residues. The CDR3 bases are TGTGCCAGCAGCTTAGGCCCGGGAGGATACTACAATGAGCAGTTCTTC. Encoded protein: CASSLGPGGYYNEQFF.